The rows below give T cell receptor beta chains drawn from one sample of a study of T cell responses to AZD1222 COVID-19 vaccine. Clones were sequenced by immunoSEQ multiplex PCR, and TCRdb holds only the in-frame ones, with some missing. The data hold 95,000 to 150,000 clones, with approximately 86% observed a single time. The input for sequencing was peripheral blood, taken on day 0 of AZD1222 vaccination. These receptors originate from an adult in good health. The CDR3 runs from the conserved cysteine through the conserved F or W. The D gene is left open where the match is weak. Some rows have no size entry. The others give once, few or many, or a class for an expanded clone.

J | size | D | V | DNA | CDR3
TRBJ1-2 | - | TRBD1 | TRBV6-5 | TGTGCCAGCACTACAACAGGGGGCGCGTCTGGCTACACCTTC | CASTTTGGASGYTF
TRBJ2-3 | - | TRBD1 | TRBV15 | TGTGCCACCAGCAGACGACAGGGCCTCACAGATACGCAGTATTTT | CATSRRQGLTDTQYF
TRBJ1-6 | - | TRBD1 | TRBV5-1 | TGCGCCAGCAGCCGTTACATCCCAGGGGGCATCGATTCACCCCTCCACTTT | CASSRYIPGGIDSPLHF
TRBJ2-1 | - | TRBD1 | TRBV19 | TGTGCCAGCCAAGCCAGACAGGGGTACTACAATGAGCAGTTCTTC | CASQARQGYYNEQFF
TRBJ2-7 | - | TRBD1 | TRBV5-1 | TGCGCCAGCAGCTCTGGGACAGGGATTAGTTACGAGCAGTACTTC | CASSSGTGISYEQYF
TRBJ1-3 | - | - | TRBV28 | TGTGCCAGCGGAGGCATCTCTGGAAACACCATATATTTT | CASGGISGNTIYF
TRBJ2-1 | - | - | TRBV18 | TGTGCCAGCTCACTTAGGCCCAGCAATGAGCAGTTCTTC | CASSLRPSNEQFF
TRBJ1-1 | once | - | TRBV5-4 | TGTGCCAGCAGCGCCATTGGGGTGACTGAAGCTTTCTTT | CASSAIGVTEAFF
TRBJ2-3 | - | - | TRBV27 | TGTGCCAGCAGGCGACAGGTTTTAGACACAGATACGCAGTATTTT | CASRRQVLDTDTQYF
TRBJ1-1 | - | - | TRBV5-1 | TGCGCCAGCAGCTTGCCCGGGGGCACTGAAGCTTTCTTT | CASSLPGGTEAFF
TRBJ1-2 | once | - | TRBV5-1 | TGCGCCAGCAGCTTGGAGATGGGTACTTATGGCTACACCTTC | CASSLEMGTYGYTF
TRBJ2-1 | - | TRBD1 | TRBV28 | TGTGCCAGCAGTTTGTATTTGAACAGGGGAAATGAGCAGTTCTTC | CASSLYLNRGNEQFF
TRBJ2-5 | - | - | TRBV2 | TGTGCCAGCAGTCGGAACCGTGGGGAGACCCAGTACTTC | CASSRNRGETQYF
TRBJ1-1 | - | - | TRBV7-9 | TGTGCCAGCAGCCGTTCTGGCGAGGCTGAAGCTTTCTTT | CASSRSGEAEAFF
TRBJ2-1 | - | TRBD2 | TRBV11-2 | TGTGCCAGCAGCTTAGTACTAGCGCCATCCTACAATGAGCAGTTCTTC | CASSLVLAPSYNEQFF